The rows below give T cell receptor beta chains drawn from one sample of a study of T-cell memory formation after mild COVID-19. TCRdb reprocessed the 5' RACE reads with MiXCR, giving one entry per CDR3 protein. The sample yields fewer than 700,000 distinct CDR3 sequences, more than 15% seen once. The sample comprised PBMCs or a T cell subset sorted from them (not recorded which). These TCRs come from an adult woman who had mild COVID-19 (a few samples of this study predate the infection). Cell type and time point are not known. CDR3s include the opening cysteine and the closing phenylalanine or tryptophan. The D gene is left open where the match is weak. For some rows the clone size is stated as once, few or many, or as a class when expanded; others skip it.

clone size,J gene,D gene,V gene,CDR3 DNA,CDR3 protein
few,TRBJ1-2,.,TRBV6-1,TGTGCCATCGGCGTGGGGGAATCGAACTATGGCTACACCTTC,CAIGVGESNYGYTF
.,TRBJ1-1,.,TRBV7-9,TGTGCCAGCAGCTCCTTGGAGCGGAACACTGAAGCTTTCTTT,CASSSLERNTEAFF
few,TRBJ2-3,.,TRBV15,TGTGCCACCAGCAGAGAGATTCAGCCTGGGACAGATACGCAGTATTTT,CATSREIQPGTDTQYF
many,TRBJ2-5,TRBD2,TRBV29-1,TGCAGCGTTGAACTAGCGGGGGGGTTCCAAGAGACCCAGTACTTC,CSVELAGGFQETQYF
.,TRBJ2-7,TRBD1,TRBV6-5,TGTGCCAGCAGTTATGAACTGGGACAGGGTATCTACGAGCAGTACTTC,CASSYELGQGIYEQYF
few,TRBJ2-3,.,TRBV7-9,TGTGCCAGCCACCCGGCGGGAACAGATACGCAGTATTTT,CASHPAGTDTQYF
.,TRBJ2-7,.,TRBV13,TGTGCCAGTCTCGTATCGGGGTACGAGCAGTACTTC,CASLVSGYEQYF
.,TRBJ1-5,.,TRBV7-9,TGTGCCAGCAGCTTCACCGGCCAGAGAAATCAGCCCCAGCATTTT,CASSFTGQRNQPQHF
.,TRBJ2-5,TRBD2,TRBV11-3,TGTGCCAGCAGCCGAGGGGGTAGCGGGACTAGACAAGAGACCCAGTACTTC,CASSRGGSGTRQETQYF
many,TRBJ1-1,TRBD1,TRBV7-9,TGTGCCAGCAGCAGCAGACAGGGCCTATCGACTGAAGCTTTCTTT,CASSSRQGLSTEAFF
few,TRBJ1-4,TRBD1,TRBV27,TGTGCCAGCAGGTTCACAGGGGCCACTAATGAAAAACTGTTTTTT,CASRFTGATNEKLFF
few,TRBJ1-2,TRBD1,TRBV6-5,TGTGCCAGCAGTTACTCGAACGACAGGGTTATTGGCTACACCTTC,CASSYSNDRVIGYTF
.,TRBJ1-5,.,TRBV24-1,TGTGCCACCAGTGATGTAGGGGCTCCCGGGCAGCCCCAGCATTTT,CATSDVGAPGQPQHF
many,TRBJ2-7,.,TRBV5-1,TGTGCCAGCAGCTTAGCAGCAACCTACGAGCAGTACTTC,CASSLAATYEQYF
.,TRBJ2-7,.,TRBV5-6,TGTGCCAGCAGCCACACGCCCTACGAGCAGTACTTC,CASSHTPYEQYF
few,TRBJ2-1,.,TRBV20-1,TGCAGTGCCCGCCCTAGCAACTTGGAGAATGAGCAGTTCTTC,CSARPSNLENEQFF
.,TRBJ2-3,TRBD1,TRBV2,TGTGCCAGCAGCGGAACGGGGAACAGGGGTGGAGTGACAGATACGCAGTATTTT,CASSGTGNRGGVTDTQYF
few,TRBJ2-3,TRBD1,TRBV5-6,TGTGCCAGCAGCTATATACAGGGGGCCTTAGATACGCAGTATTTT,CASSYIQGALDTQYF
few,TRBJ1-3,.,TRBV12-3/TRBV12-4,TGTGCCAGCAGCCCCAGTTACTCTGGAAACACCATATATTTT,CASSPSYSGNTIYF
few,TRBJ1-4,TRBD1,TRBV18,TGTGCCAGCTCACCACCAACACGGGCCGGGACAGGGAGAGAAAAACTGTTTTTT,CASSPPTRAGTGREKLFF
.,TRBJ2-7,TRBD1,TRBV7-9,TGTGCCAGCAGCTCGGACAGGGAGTTCGAGCAGTACTTC,CASSSDREFEQYF
.,TRBJ2-1,.,TRBV25-1,TGTGCCAGCAGAAACGGTGTTGCAGGGTCCTACAATGAGCAGTTCTTC,CASRNGVAGSYNEQFF
few,TRBJ2-7,.,TRBV11-2,TGTGCCAGCAGCTTAGACGCCGGGACCCCCTACGAGCAGTACTTC,CASSLDAGTPYEQYF
.,TRBJ2-1,TRBD2,TRBV5-6,TGTGCCACCTGGACTAGCGGGAGGGCCGTTGAGCAGTTCTTC,CATWTSGRAVEQFF
few,TRBJ2-2,.,TRBV11-2,TGTGCCAGCAGCGCGGACAAGGGCACCGGGGAGCTGTTTTTT,CASSADKGTGELFF
.,TRBJ1-1,.,TRBV6-4,TGTGCCAGCAGCTTTGACCGGGGTACTGAAGCTTTCTTT,CASSFDRGTEAFF
.,TRBJ1-4,.,TRBV7-8,TGTGCCAGCAGCCATCCAGGGGATACAACTAATGAAAAACTGTTTTTT,CASSHPGDTTNEKLFF